This passage covers 6 T cell receptor beta chains from one sample sequenced in a study of cytomegalovirus exposure and HLA in healthy donors. PCR amplification relied on 60 Vbeta primers (plus 13 Jbeta primers). Assay: immunoSEQ multiplex PCR; the TCRdb copy retains only in-frame clones and omits some. The repertoire holds roughly 200,000 clones, with around three quarters as singletons. Sequencing was carried out using PBMCs. The receptor source for this set is a young man in good health and CMV-seronegative.

V gene TRBV5-1 combines with J gene TRBJ2-2; D perhaps matches TRBD2 (6 bases). The CDR3 extends over 15 amino acids. Germline CDR1 is SGHRS and CDR2 is YFSETQ. With 0 bases removed from V and 6 bases from J, the gap between germline ends came to 12 bases. The CDR3 region is CASSLGTSWAGELFF. The CDR3 bases are TGCGCCAGCAGCTTGGGAACTAGCTGGGCCGGGGAGCTGTTTTTT.

The chain uses TRBV10-2 and TRBJ2-3; 7 bases match TRBD1. The CDR3 consists of 15 residues. After removal of 6 bases from V and 2 bases from J, the junction contained 8 bases not matched to a gene. The germline V gene has CDR1 WSHSY and CDR2 SAAADI. For the CDR3, the DNA is TGCGCCAGCAGGACAATGACAGGGCCCACAGATACGCAGTATTTT. Translating it yields CASRTMTGPTDTQYF.

J is TRBJ2-5 and V is TRBV2; 7 positions agree with TRBD2. Germline V gene lookup returns CDR1 SNHLY and CDR2 FYNNEI. The CDR3 runs 13 residues. With V trimmed by 8 bases and J by 4 bases, 7 bases remained unmatched. The CDR3 nucleotides are TGTGCCAGCTACTGGGGGAGGGGAGAGACCCAGTACTTC. As protein: CASYWGRGETQYF.

The chain couples TRBV1 to TRBJ2-7; the D call of TRBD1 is as the table states it, not checked on the DNA. TRBV1 is a pseudogene segment. The CDR3 contains 17 residues. This chain's CDR3 is CTSSQDGGEGARNEQYF. For the CDR3, the DNA is TGCACCAGCAGCCAAGATGGCGGTGAGGGGGCAAGGAACGAGCAGTACTTC.

The J gene is TRBJ1-1, the V gene TRBV20-1; 8 bases are shared with TRBD1. With 4 bases clipped from V and 11 bases from J, the junction kept 3 bases outside the gene matches. CDR3 length equals 10 residues. CDR1 and CDR2 (germline): DFQATT, SNEGSKA (reference sequence). The CDR3 protein is CSATDRAAFF. CDR3 in DNA: TGCAGTGCTACGGACAGGGCCGCTTTCTTT.

The chain links TRBV28 to TRBJ2-3, with 8 bases fitting TRBD1. Germline lookup yields CDR1 MDHEN and CDR2 SYDVKM. This CDR3 comprises 17 residues. V lost 9 bases to trimming and J lost 0 bases; unmatched junction nucleotides: 14. Here the CDR3 DNA reads TGTGCCAGGTCCGGACAGGGTAGCGACACTAGCACAGATACGCAGTATTTT. It translates to CARSGQGSDTSTDTQYF.